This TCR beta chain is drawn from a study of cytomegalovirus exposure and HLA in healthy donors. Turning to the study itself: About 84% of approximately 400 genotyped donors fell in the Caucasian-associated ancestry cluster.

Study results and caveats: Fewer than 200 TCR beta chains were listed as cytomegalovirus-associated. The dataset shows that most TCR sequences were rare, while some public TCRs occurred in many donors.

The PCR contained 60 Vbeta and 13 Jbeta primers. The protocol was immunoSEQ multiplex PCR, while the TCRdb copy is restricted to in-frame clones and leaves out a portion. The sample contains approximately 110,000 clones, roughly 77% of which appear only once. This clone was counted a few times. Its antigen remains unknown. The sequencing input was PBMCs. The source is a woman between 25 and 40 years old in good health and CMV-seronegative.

In DNA, the CDR3 is TGCGCCAGCAGTGAGTCTTACGGGAGAGGGGCCAACGTCCTGACTTTC. Protein sequence: CASSESYGRGANVLTF. The V gene is TRBV10-1, the J gene TRBJ2-6; D might be TRBD2 (6 bases). The CDR3 has 16 residues. Germline values: CDR1 WNHNN, CDR2 SYGVQD (reference sequence). Trimming stripped 0 bases from V and 4 bases from J, with 10 bases between.